The 10 T cell receptor beta chains given below trace back to one sample, sequenced in a study of blood T cells in healthy people across ages. Together with a sample-barcoded 5' primer, a J-beta primer mix was included in a second PCR lasting about 7 to 11 cycles. MiXCR, applied by TCRdb to the 5' RACE reads, yields one record per CDR3 protein. Of more than 650,000 distinct CDR3 sequences listed, roughly 25% are singletons. Separately, the same data were catalogued under a study of T cells of mothers and their children.

The material sequenced was blood. These receptors were collected from a boy under 18 in good health.

This clonotype was seen a few times. The genes are TRBV3-1 and TRBJ2-5, with TRBD2 matching over 9 bases. The last part of the DNA fits TRBJ2-1 better; the J call may be wrong. The CDR3 totals 16 residues. Germline lookup yields CDR1 LGHDT and CDR2 YNNKEL (reference sequence). The CDR3 DNA reads TGTGCCAGCAGCCGGCTGGTAGCGGGGGCCGGGAATGAGCAGTTCTTC. Protein: CASSRLVAGAGNEQFF.

The gene calls are TRBV27 and TRBJ1-3, with 8 bases identical to TRBD1. From germline, CDR1 is MNHEY and CDR2 SMNVEV (reference sequence). The CDR3 length is 16 residues. Trimming removed 5 bases from V and 5 bases from J; junction bases left unmatched: 11. The CDR3 loop reads CASSPTGGTVRNTIYF. CDR3 nucleotides: TGTGCCAGCAGTCCAACAGGGGGGACAGTACGAAACACCATATATTTT.

This clonotype was picked up a small number of times. The rearrangement joins TRBV6-1 to TRBJ1-4, with D maybe TRBD1 (6 bases). Germline CDR1 reads MNHNS; CDR2 reads SASEGT. The CDR3 extends over 13 amino acids. V lost 1 base and J 8 bases, leaving 8 bases between the germline ends. The CDR3 reads CASSEDQGEKLFF. The CDR3, as DNA: TGTGCCAGCAGTGAAGATCAGGGGGAAAAACTGTTTTTT.

This clonotype occurred a few times. The chain joins TRBV7-9 to TRBJ2-1; the match to TRBD1 covers 9 bases. This CDR3 spans 15 amino acids. V shed 5 bases and J 1 base; nucleotides not matched to a gene: 3. Per the germline V gene, CDR1 is SEHNR and CDR2 is FQNEAQ (reference sequence). In DNA form, the CDR3 reads TGTGCCAGCAGCCGGACAGGGGAATCCTACAATGAGCAGTTCTTC. Translation gives CASSRTGESYNEQFF.

The chain couples TRBV12-3 or TRBV12-4 to TRBJ1-1; no firm D call. Deletions cut 3 bases from V and 1 base from J, with 9 bases between. The CDR3 runs to 14 residues. CDR3 in DNA: TGTGCCAGCAGTTTGTCCAAAGAGAACACTGAAGCTTTCTTT. Protein: CASSLSKENTEAFF.

The chain carries TRBV29-1 and TRBJ1-2; possibly TRBD1 for D (6 bases). The germline V and J ends were trimmed by 5 bases and 6 bases, with 13 bases remaining between them. CDR3 length: 12 residues. Germline CDR1 and CDR2: SQVTM and ANQGSEA. This CDR3 is CSVLTGLDGYTF. CDR3 sequence (DNA): TGCAGCGTTTTGACAGGTCTGGATGGCTACACCTTC.

This clonotype showed up just a few times. The chain has TRBV12-3 or TRBV12-4 and TRBJ1-4; D is unclear. The CDR3 totals 14 residues. Trimming removed 2 bases from V and 0 bases from J, with 4 bases in between. DNA of the CDR3: TGTGCCAGCAGTTTATCCCCAACTAATGAAAAACTGTTTTTT. Translating it yields CASSLSPTNEKLFF.

The chain joins TRBV4-1 to TRBJ1-2; tentatively, D is TRBD1 (5 bases). The CDR3 has 13 residues. From germline, CDR1 is MGHRA and CDR2 YSYEKL. The V and J ends lost 3 bases and 7 bases respectively, with 12 bases between them. The CDR3 DNA follows: TGCGCCAGCAGCCACAAGAGGGGCCCTGGCTACACCTTC. Its translation: CASSHKRGPGYTF.

The CDR3 loop is CSAPSGNTYEQYF. CDR3 nucleotides: TGCAGTGCTCCTAGCGGGAATACATACGAGCAGTACTTC. The gene calls are TRBV20-1 and TRBJ2-7, with 9 bases aligning to TRBD2. Germline CDR1 is DFQATT and CDR2 is SNEGSKA (reference sequence). CDR3 length: 13 amino acids. J gave up 4 bases and V 5 bases, and 6 bases lay outside the gene matches.

The chain joins TRBV5-1 to TRBJ2-4; a possible D gene is TRBD1 (5 bases). The CDR3 has 16 amino acids. Germline-derived CDR1 and CDR2 are SGHRS and YFSETQ. Trimming removed 0 bases from V and 0 bases from J, with 10 bases in between. The CDR3 nucleotides read TGCGCCAGCAGCTTGGGTTCGGACACAGCCAAAAACATTCAGTACTTC. Residues: CASSLGSDTAKNIQYF.